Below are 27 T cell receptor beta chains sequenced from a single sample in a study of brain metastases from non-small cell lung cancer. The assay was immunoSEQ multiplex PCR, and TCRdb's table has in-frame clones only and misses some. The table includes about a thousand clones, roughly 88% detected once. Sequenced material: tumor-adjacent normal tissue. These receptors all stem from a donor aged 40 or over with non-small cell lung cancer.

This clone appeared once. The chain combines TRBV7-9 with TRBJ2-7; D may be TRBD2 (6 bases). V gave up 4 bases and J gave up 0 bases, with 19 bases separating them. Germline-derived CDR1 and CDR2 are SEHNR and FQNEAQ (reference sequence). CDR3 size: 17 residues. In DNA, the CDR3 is TGTGCCAGCAGCTCAACTCGGAGGGACTCCTTCTCCTACGAGCAGTACTTC. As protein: CASSSTRRDSFSYEQYF.

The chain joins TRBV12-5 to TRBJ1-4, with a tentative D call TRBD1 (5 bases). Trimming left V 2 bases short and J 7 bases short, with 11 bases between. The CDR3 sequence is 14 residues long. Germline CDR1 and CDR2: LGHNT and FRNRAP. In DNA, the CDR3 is TGTGCTAGTGGTTTGACCCGGACAAGTGAAAAACTGTTTTTT. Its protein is CASGLTRTSEKLFF.

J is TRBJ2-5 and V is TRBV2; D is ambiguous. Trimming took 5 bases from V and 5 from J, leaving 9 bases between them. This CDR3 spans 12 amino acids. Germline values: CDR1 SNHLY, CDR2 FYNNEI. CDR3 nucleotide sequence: TGTGCCAGCAGTTACTCTGGGGAGACCCAGTACTTC. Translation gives CASSYSGETQYF.

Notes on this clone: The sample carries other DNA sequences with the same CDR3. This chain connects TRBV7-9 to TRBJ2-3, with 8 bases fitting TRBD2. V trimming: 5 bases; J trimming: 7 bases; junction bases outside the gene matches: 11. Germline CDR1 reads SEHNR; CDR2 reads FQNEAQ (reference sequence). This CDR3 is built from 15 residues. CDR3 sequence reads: CASSNLAAGAYTQYF. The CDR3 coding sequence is TGTGCCAGCAGCAACTTGGCAGCGGGAGCGTATACGCAGTATTTT.

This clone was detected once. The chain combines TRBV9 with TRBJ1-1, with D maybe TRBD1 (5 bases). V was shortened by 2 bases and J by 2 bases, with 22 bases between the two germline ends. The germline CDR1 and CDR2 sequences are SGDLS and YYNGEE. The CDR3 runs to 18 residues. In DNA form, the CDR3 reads TGTGCCAGCAGCGTCGACACTGGTTGGGGACTCTCTAACACTGAAGCTTTCTTT. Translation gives CASSVDTGWGLSNTEAFF.

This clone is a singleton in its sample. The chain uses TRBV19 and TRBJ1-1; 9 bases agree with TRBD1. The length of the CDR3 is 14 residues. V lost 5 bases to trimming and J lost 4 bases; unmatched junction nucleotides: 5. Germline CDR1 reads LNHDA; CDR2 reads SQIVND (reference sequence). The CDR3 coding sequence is TGTGCCAGTAGTCCCAGACAGGGGGGCACTGAAGCTTTCTTT. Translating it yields CASSPRQGGTEAFF.

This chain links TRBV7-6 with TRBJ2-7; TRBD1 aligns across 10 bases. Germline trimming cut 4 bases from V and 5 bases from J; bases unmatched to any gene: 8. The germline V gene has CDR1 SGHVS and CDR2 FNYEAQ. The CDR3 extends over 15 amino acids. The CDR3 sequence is CASSYGTGDFNEQYF. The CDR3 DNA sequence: TGTGCCAGCAGCTATGGGACAGGGGATTTCAACGAGCAGTACTTC.

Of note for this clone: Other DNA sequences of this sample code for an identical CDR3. The CDR3 loop is CASSSHPNQPQHF. The DNA of the CDR3 is TGTGCCAGCAGCTCTCACCCGAATCAGCCCCAGCATTTT. V and J are TRBV7-6 and TRBJ1-5; D is uncertain. The germline V gene has CDR1 SGHVS and CDR2 FNYEAQ. Trimming left V 4 bases short and J 4 bases short, with 8 bases between. The length of the CDR3 is 13 residues.

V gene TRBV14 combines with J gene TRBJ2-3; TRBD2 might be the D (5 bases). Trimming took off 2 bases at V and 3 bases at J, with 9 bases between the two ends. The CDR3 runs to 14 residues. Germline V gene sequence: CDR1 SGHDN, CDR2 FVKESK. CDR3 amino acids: CASSQFRGTDTQYF. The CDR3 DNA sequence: TGTGCCAGCAGCCAATTCCGGGGTACAGATACGCAGTATTTT.

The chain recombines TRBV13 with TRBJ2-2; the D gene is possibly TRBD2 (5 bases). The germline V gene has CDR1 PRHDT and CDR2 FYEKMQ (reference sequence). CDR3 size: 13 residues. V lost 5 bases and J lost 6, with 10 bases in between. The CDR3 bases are TGTGCCAGCAGCCCCGGAGGTGCCGGGGAGCTGTTTTTT. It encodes CASSPGGAGELFF.

CDR3 region: CASREGADTEAFF. CDR3 in DNA: TGTGCCAGCAGGGAGGGGGCGGACACTGAAGCTTTCTTT. This chain connects TRBV6-5 to TRBJ1-1; the match to TRBD1 covers 7 bases. Germline loops: CDR1 MNHEY, CDR2 SVGAGI. With V trimmed by 6 bases and J by 3 bases, 4 bases remained unmatched. This CDR3 contains 13 residues.

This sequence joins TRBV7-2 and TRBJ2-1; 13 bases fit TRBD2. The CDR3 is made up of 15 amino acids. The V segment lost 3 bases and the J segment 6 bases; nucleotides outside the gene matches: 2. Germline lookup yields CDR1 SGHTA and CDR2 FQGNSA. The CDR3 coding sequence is TGTGCCAGCAGCTTTGGACTAGCGGGAGTCAATGAGCAGTTCTTC. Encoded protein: CASSFGLAGVNEQFF.

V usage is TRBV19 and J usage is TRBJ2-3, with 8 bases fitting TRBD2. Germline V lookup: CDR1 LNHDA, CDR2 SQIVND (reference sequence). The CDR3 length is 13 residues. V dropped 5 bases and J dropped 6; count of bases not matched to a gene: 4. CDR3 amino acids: CASSWGGGDTQYF. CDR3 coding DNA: TGTGCCAGTAGTTGGGGCGGGGGGGATACGCAGTATTTT.

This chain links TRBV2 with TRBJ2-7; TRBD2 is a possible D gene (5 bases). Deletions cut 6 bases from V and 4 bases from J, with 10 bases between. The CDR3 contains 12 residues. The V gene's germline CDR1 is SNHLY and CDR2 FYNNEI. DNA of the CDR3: TGTGCCAGCAGGCCCGGAGGTTACGAGCAGTACTTC. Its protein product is CASRPGGYEQYF.

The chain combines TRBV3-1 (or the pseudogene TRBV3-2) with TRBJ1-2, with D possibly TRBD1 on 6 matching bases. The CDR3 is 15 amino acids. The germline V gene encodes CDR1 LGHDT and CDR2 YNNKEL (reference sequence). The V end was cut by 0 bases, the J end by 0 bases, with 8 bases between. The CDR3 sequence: CASSQEGAANYGYTF. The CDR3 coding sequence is TGTGCCAGCAGCCAAGAGGGGGCAGCTAACTATGGCTACACCTTC.

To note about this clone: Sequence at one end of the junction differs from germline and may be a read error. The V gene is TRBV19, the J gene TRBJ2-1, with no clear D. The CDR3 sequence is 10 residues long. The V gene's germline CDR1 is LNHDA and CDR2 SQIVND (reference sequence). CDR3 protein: CASGEQSRVF. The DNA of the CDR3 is TGTGCCAGTGGAGAACAGTCGCGAGTCTTC.

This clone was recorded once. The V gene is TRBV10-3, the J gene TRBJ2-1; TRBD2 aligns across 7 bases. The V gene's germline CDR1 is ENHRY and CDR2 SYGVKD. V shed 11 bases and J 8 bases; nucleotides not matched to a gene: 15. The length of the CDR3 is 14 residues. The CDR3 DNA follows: TGTGCCTCGGGGGGAGGAGGGGACTGGGATGAGCAGTTCTTC. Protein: CASGGGGDWDEQFF.

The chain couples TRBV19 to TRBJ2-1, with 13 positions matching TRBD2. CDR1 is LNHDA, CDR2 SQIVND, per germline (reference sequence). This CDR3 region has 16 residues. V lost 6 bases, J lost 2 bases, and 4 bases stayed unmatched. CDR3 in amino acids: CASRGLAGQTYNEQFF. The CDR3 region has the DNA TGTGCCAGTAGGGGACTAGCGGGGCAAACCTACAATGAGCAGTTCTTC.

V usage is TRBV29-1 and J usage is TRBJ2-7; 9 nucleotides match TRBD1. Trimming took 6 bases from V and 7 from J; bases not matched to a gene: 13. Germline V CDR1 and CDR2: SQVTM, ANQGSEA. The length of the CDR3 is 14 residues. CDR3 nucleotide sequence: TGCAGCGTCGCATCGGACAGGGGATCAGGAGAGCAGTACTTC. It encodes CSVASDRGSGEQYF.

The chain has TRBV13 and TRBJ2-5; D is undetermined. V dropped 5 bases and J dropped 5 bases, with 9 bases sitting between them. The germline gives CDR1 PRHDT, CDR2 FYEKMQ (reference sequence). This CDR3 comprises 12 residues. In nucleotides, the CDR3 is TGTGCCAGCAGCAGACCCGGGGAGACCCAGTACTTC. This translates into CASSRPGETQYF.

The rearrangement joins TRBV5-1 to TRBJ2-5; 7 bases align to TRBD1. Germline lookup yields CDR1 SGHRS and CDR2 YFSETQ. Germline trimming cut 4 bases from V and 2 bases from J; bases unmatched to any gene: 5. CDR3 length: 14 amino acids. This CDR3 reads CASSPGQPQETQYF. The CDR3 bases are TGCGCCAGCAGCCCGGGACAGCCACAAGAGACCCAGTACTTC.

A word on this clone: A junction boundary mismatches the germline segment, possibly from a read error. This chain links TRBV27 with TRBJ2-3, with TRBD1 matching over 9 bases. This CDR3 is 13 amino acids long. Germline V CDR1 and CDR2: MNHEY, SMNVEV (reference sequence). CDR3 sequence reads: CASSLSRGDRVGF. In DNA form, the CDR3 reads TGTGCCAGCAGTTTATCTCGGGGGGACAGGGTGGGTTTT.

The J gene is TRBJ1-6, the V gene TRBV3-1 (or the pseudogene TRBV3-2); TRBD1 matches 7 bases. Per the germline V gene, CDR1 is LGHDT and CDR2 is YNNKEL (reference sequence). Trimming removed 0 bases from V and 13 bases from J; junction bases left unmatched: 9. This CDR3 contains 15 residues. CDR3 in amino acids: CASSQEGQPGLPLHF. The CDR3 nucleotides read TGTGCCAGCAGCCAAGAGGGACAGCCGGGTCTGCCCCTCCACTTT.

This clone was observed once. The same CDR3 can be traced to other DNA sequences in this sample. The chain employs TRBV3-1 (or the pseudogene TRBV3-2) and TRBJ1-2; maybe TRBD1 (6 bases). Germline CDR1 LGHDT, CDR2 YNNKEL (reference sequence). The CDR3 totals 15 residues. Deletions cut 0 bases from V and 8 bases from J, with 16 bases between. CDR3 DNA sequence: TGTGCCAGCAGCCAAGAGCAGGCGGGGGCGCGGGGCTACACCTTC. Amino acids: CASSQEQAGARGYTF.

This chain's CDR3 is CASSPGQGAYEQYF. The CDR3 nucleotides are TGTGCCAGCAGCCCTGGACAGGGGGCATACGAGCAGTACTTC. The chain is built from TRBV7-3 and TRBJ2-7; 11 nucleotides agree with TRBD1. This CDR3 is built from 14 residues. Germline-derived CDR1 and CDR2 are SGHTA and FQGTGA. Trimming at V came to 5 bases and at J to 4 bases, leaving 4 bases not matched to a gene.

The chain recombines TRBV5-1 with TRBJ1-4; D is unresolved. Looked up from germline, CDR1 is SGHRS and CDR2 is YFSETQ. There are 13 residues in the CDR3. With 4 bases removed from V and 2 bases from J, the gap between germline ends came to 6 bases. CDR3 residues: CASSTVTNEKLFF. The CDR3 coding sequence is TGCGCCAGCAGCACAGTTACTAATGAAAAACTGTTTTTT.

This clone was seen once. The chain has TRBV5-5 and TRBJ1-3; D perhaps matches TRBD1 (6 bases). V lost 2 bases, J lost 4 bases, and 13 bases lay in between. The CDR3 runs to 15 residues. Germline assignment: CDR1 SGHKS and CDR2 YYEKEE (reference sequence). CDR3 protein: CASSLIQGHGNTIYF. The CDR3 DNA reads TGTGCCAGCAGCTTAATTCAGGGGCACGGAAACACCATATATTTT.